This T cell receptor (beta chain) was sequenced for a study of cytomegalovirus exposure and HLA in healthy donors. The trim removed 1 base at V and 4 bases at J, leaving 9 bases unmatched. Germline V lookup: CDR1 SQVTM, CDR2 ANQGSEA. The CDR3 spans 15 residues. The PCR used 60 Vbeta and 13 Jbeta primers. The method was immunoSEQ multiplex PCR; TCRdb's version includes in-frame clones alone and lacks a portion of them. The sample holds about 90,000 clones, 77% seen once. The genes are TRBV29-1 and TRBJ1-1; 7 bases match TRBD1. The origin of this receptor is a boy aged 10-17 years in good health and CMV-seronegative. Sequences were obtained from PBMCs. The CDR3 DNA follows: TGCAGCGTTGAAGTGACAGGGACCGTGGGCACTGAAGCTTTCTTT. The encoded protein is CSVEVTGTVGTEAFF.